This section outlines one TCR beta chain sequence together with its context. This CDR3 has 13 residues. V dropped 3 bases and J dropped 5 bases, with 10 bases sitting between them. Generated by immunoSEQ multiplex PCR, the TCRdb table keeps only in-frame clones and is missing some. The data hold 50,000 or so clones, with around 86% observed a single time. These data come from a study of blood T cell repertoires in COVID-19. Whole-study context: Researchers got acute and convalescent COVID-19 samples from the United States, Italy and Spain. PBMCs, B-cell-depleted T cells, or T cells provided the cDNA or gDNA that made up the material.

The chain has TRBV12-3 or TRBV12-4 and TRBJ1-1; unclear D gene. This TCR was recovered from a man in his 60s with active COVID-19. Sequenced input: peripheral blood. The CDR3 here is CASSFGEVTEAFF. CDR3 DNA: TGTGCCAGCAGTTTTGGGGAGGTAACTGAAGCTTTCTTT.